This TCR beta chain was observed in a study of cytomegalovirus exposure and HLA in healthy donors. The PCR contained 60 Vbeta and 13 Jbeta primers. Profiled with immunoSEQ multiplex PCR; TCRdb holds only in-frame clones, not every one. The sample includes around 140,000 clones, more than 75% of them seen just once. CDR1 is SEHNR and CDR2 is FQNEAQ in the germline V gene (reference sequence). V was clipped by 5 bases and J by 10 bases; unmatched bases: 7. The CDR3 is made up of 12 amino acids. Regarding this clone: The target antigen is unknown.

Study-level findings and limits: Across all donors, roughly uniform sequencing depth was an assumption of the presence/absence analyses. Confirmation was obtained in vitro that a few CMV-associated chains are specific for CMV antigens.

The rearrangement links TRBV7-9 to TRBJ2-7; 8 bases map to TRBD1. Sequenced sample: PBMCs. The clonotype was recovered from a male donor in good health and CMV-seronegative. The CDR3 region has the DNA TGTGCCAGCAGCCCTCAGGGGGCTAGACAGTACTTC. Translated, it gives CASSPQGARQYF.